This TCR beta chain was identified in a study of shared clonotypes between healthy human individuals. Overall study context: Donors had three CD4 naive, three CD4 memory, two CD8 naive and one CD8 memory plate apiece. Study findings and constraints: The study found lower generation probabilities in non-shared clonotypes than in those shared by all four donors. As a rule, naive subsets had a larger estimated richness than memory subsets.

On this clone itself: The antigen remains undetermined.

CDR3 length equals 14 residues. Germline CDR1 reads MRHNA; CDR2 reads SNTAGT. V was clipped by 3 bases and J by 4 bases; unmatched bases: 2. For sorted subsets, approximately 200 ng DNA per replicate equaled 30,000 or so T cell genomes. The assay was immunoSEQ multiplex PCR, and TCRdb's table has in-frame clones only and misses some. The sample carries roughly 890,000 clones, almost 95% recorded once. Naive CD8 cells comprised CD45RO-negative, CCR7-positively selected cells, excluding terminally differentiated effector memory CD45RA+ cells. This chain connects TRBV6-4 to TRBJ1-1; 10 positions match TRBD1. This clonotype was obtained from a man younger than 45 in good health. Sequencing input: naive CD8+ T cells sorted from blood. Written as DNA, the CDR3 is TGTGCCAGCAGTGAATGGACAGGGGGCACTGAAGCTTTCTTT. This gives the protein CASSEWTGGTEAFF.